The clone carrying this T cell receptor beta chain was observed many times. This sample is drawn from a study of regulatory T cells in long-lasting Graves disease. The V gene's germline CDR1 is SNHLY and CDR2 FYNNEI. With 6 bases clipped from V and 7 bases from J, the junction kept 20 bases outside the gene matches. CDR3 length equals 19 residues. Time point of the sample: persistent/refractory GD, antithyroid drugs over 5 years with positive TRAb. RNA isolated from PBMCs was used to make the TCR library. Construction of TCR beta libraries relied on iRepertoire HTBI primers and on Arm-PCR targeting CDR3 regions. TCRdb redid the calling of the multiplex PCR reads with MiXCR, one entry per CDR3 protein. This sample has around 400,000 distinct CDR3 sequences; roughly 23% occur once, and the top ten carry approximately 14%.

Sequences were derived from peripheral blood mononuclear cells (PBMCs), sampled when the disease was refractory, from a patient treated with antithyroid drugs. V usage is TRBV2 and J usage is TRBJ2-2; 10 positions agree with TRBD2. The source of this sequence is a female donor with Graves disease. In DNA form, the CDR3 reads TGTGCCAGCAGGGGGACTAGCGAACCTCCGAGGGGGAACGTCGGGGAGCTGTTTTTT. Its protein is CASRGTSEPPRGNVGELFF.